A single sample gave rise to the 26 T cell receptor beta chains below, sequenced in a study of glioma-infiltrating T cells after dendritic cell vaccination. Time point described: after dendritic cell vaccination, including at tumor progression/relapse. Method: immunoSEQ multiplex PCR; TCRdb's copy keeps in-frame clones and lacks some. The table shows under 30,000 clones, with around 92% occurring only once. Here the sequenced sample was blood, taken after dendritic cell vaccination. All receptors derive from a human donor with glioblastoma.

The chain carries TRBV19 and TRBJ2-1; D unclear. Between the trimmed V and J ends, which lost 10 bases and 0 bases, there was a span of 13 bases. Germline values: CDR1 LNHDA, CDR2 SQIVND (reference sequence). The CDR3 spans 14 residues. CDR3 residues: CATNRRSSYNEQFF. In DNA form, the CDR3 reads TGTGCCACCAACCGCCGGAGCTCCTACAATGAGCAGTTCTTC.

This rearrangement joins TRBV6-1 to TRBJ2-7; D is unclear. Germline lookup yields CDR1 MNHNS and CDR2 SASEGT. The CDR3 length is 12 residues. V dropped 2 bases and J dropped 0 bases, with 2 bases sitting between them. DNA of the CDR3: TGTGCCAGCAGTGAACACTCCTACGAGCAGTACTTC. This gives the protein CASSEHSYEQYF.

About this clone itself: Within the sample, other DNA sequences also encode this same CDR3. V is TRBV27 and J is TRBJ1-6; the D gene is possibly TRBD1 (6 bases). CDR1 and CDR2 from the germline V gene are MNHEY and SMNVEV (reference sequence). The CDR3 is made up of 16 amino acids. V was clipped by 4 bases and J by 6 bases, with 16 bases between them. CDR3 amino acids: CASSSLTGSFNSPLHF. As DNA, the CDR3 is TGTGCCAGCAGTTCTCTCACAGGGTCGTTTAATTCACCCCTCCACTTT.

This clone appeared a single time. The J gene is TRBJ2-7, the V gene TRBV12-5; no definite D call. This CDR3 is 11 amino acids long. The germline CDR1 and CDR2 sequences are LGHNT and FRNRAP. The V end was cut by 1 base, the J end by 9 bases, with 7 bases between. The CDR3 DNA is TGTGCTAGTGGTTTGGGACAAGGGCAGTACTTC. This translates into CASGLGQGQYF.

J is TRBJ2-2 and V is TRBV6-6, with D perhaps matching TRBD1 (6 bases). From germline, CDR1 is MNHNY and CDR2 SVGAGI (reference sequence). Trimming left V 5 bases short and J 4 bases short, with 17 bases between. The CDR3 is made up of 16 amino acids. The DNA for the CDR3 is TGTGCCAGCAGTCGATACAGGGTGCAATCCACCGGGGAGCTGTTTTTT. As protein: CASSRYRVQSTGELFF.

The chain has TRBV6-4 and TRBJ2-3; 11 nucleotides align to TRBD2. Germline V gene data show CDR1 as MRHNA and CDR2 as SNTAGT. V lost 3 bases, J lost 4 bases, and 3 bases stayed unmatched. This CDR3 has 15 residues. CDR3 protein: CASSEIAGGPDTQYF. The CDR3 bases are TGTGCCAGCAGTGAAATAGCGGGGGGGCCAGATACGCAGTATTTT.

The chain combines TRBV7-6 with TRBJ1-1; no definite D call. From germline, CDR1 is SGHVS and CDR2 FNYEAQ. With 1 base removed from V and 2 bases from J, the gap between germline ends came to 11 bases. CDR3 length: 15 amino acids. CDR3 in amino acids: CASSLGTERNTEAFF. The CDR3 DNA is TGTGCCAGCAGCTTAGGAACAGAGAGAAACACTGAAGCTTTCTTT.

Written as DNA, the CDR3 is TGTGCCAGCTCACCACGCAGGGGCGAGCAGCCCCAGCATTTT. This encodes CASSPRRGEQPQHF. The chain joins TRBV18 to TRBJ1-5; D perhaps matches TRBD1 (6 bases). The V end was cut by 1 base, the J end by 7 bases, with 11 bases between. Germline CDR1 and CDR2: KGHSH and LQKENI. This CDR3 comprises 14 residues.

The chain employs TRBV7-8 and TRBJ2-5; tentative D call: TRBD2 (6 bases). V lost 5 bases and J 2 bases, leaving 9 bases between the germline ends. Germline CDR1 reads SGHVS; CDR2 reads FQNEAQ. The length of the CDR3 is 13 residues. The CDR3 protein is CASSPRGQETQYF. As DNA, the CDR3 is TGTGCCAGCAGCCCTCGGGGGCAAGAGACCCAGTACTTC.

This chain joins TRBV27 and TRBJ1-1; D is ambiguous. The CDR3 sequence is 14 residues long. Germline V gives CDR1 MNHEY, CDR2 SMNVEV (reference sequence). Trimming pared 5 bases from V and 4 bases from J, leaving 14 bases between. The CDR3 DNA reads TGTGCCAGCAGTCAGGCCGGGAGACGCACTGAAGCTTTCTTT. Its translation is CASSQAGRRTEAFF.

The rearrangement uses TRBV6-4 and TRBJ2-2; a possible D gene is TRBD2 (6 bases). Germline V gene lookup returns CDR1 MRHNA and CDR2 SNTAGT. The CDR3 sequence is 13 residues long. V dropped 5 bases and J dropped 6 bases, with 10 bases sitting between them. DNA for the CDR3: TGTGCCAGCAGTAGGGACTGGTCCGGGGAGCTGTTTTTT. Its protein is CASSRDWSGELFF.

This clone showed up just once. This sequence joins TRBV5-6 and TRBJ1-2, with TRBD1 matching 8 bases. Germline-derived CDR1 and CDR2 are SGHDT and YYEEEE. CDR3 length: 14 amino acids. V lost 4 bases, J lost 3 bases, and 5 bases stayed unmatched. In DNA, the CDR3 is TGTGCCAGCAGCCGGACAGGGAGGGACTATGGCTACACCTTC. Encoded protein: CASSRTGRDYGYTF. The full variable domain, with the rest looked up from reference TRBV5-6 and TRBJ1-2, is DAGVTQSPTHLIKTRGQQVTLRCSPKSGHDTVSWYQQALGQGPQFIFQYYEEEERQRGNFPDRFSGHQFPNYSSELNVNALLLGDSALYLCASSRTGRDYGYTFGSGTRLTVV.

The chain joins TRBV6-6 to TRBJ2-7, with D possibly TRBD2 on 6 matching bases. In germline, CDR1 is MNHNY, CDR2 SVGAGI (reference sequence). The V and J ends lost 6 bases and 6 bases respectively, with 12 bases between them. This CDR3 contains 12 residues. CDR3 sequence reads: CASSPQGLEQYF. The CDR3 DNA follows: TGTGCCAGCAGCCCCCAGGGACTCGAGCAGTACTTC.

The V gene is TRBV11-2, the J gene TRBJ1-4; D is unclear. Trimming shortened V by 5 bases and J by 8 bases, and 9 bases separated the two germline ends. The CDR3 runs to 12 residues. Looked up from germline, CDR1 is SGHAT and CDR2 is FQNNGV. The CDR3, as DNA: TGTGCCAGCAGCCAGGCGGGGGAAAAACTGTTTTTT. Protein product: CASSQAGEKLFF.

This chain joins TRBV7-9 and TRBJ2-7; a possible D gene is TRBD1 (5 bases). The CDR3 is 12 amino acids. Germline assignment: CDR1 SEHNR and CDR2 FQNEAQ (reference sequence). V was cut by 5 bases and J by 7 bases, with 12 bases left in between. The chain's CDR3 is CASSIQVWEQYF. Here the CDR3 DNA reads TGTGCCAGCAGCATACAGGTTTGGGAGCAGTACTTC.

The chain links TRBV7-2 to TRBJ2-3; D is possibly TRBD2 (6 bases). V lost 1 base and J 0 bases, leaving 11 bases between the germline ends. CDR1 SGHTA and CDR2 FQGNSA come from the germline V gene. The CDR3 spans 16 residues. The CDR3 sequence: CASSLGLGISTDTQYF. The CDR3, as DNA: TGTGCCAGCAGCTTAGGACTAGGAATTAGCACAGATACGCAGTATTTT.

This clone turned up a few times. CDR3 protein: CASSLDSGGSYEQYF. The CDR3 nucleotides read TGTGCCAGCAGCTTAGATTCGGGGGGCTCCTACGAGCAGTACTTC. The chain links TRBV7-2 to TRBJ2-7; TRBD2 agrees at 7 bases. J gave up 0 bases and V 1 base, and 3 bases lay outside the gene matches. The CDR3 spans 15 residues. CDR1 is SGHTA and CDR2 is FQGNSA in the germline V gene.

The chain combines TRBV7-9 with TRBJ2-6, with D unresolved. Trimming removed 3 bases at V and 0 bases at J, with 6 bases between. Germline V gene lookup returns CDR1 SEHNR and CDR2 FQNEAQ (reference sequence). CDR3 length: 15 residues. CDR3 bases: TGTGCCAGCAGCTTTTCCGGCTCTGGGGCCAACGTCCTGACTTTC. As protein: CASSFSGSGANVLTF.

A single count supports this clone. This chain joins TRBV30 and TRBJ1-5, with D possibly matching TRBD1 (6 bases). This CDR3 spans 15 amino acids. Germline loops: CDR1 GTSNPN, CDR2 SVGIG (reference sequence). V dropped 3 bases and J dropped 4 bases, with 16 bases sitting between them. As DNA, the CDR3 is TGTGCCTGGAGCCAGGGACACACGAGGAATCAGCCCCAGCATTTT. Its translation: CAWSQGHTRNQPQHF.

The chain recombines TRBV6-1 with TRBJ2-7, with 8 bases fitting TRBD2. The CDR3 length is 14 residues. Germline CDR1 reads MNHNS; CDR2 reads SASEGT. V dropped 7 bases and J dropped 2; count of bases not matched to a gene: 7. The CDR3 nucleotides are TGTGCCAGCATAGGGGTAGCGGGGACCTACGAGCAGTACTTC. This sequence encodes CASIGVAGTYEQYF.

This chain connects TRBV11-1 to TRBJ1-1; a weak D match, TRBD1 (6 bases). Germline V gives CDR1 SGHAT, CDR2 FQDESV (reference sequence). The V end lost 6 bases, the J end lost 3 bases, and 14 bases lay between the germline ends. The CDR3 loop spans 14 amino acids. DNA for the CDR3: TGTGCCAGCAGGTTCGCCCCAGGGGACACTGAAGCTTTCTTT. This sequence encodes CASRFAPGDTEAFF.

The genes are TRBV4-1 and TRBJ1-6; possibly TRBD1 for D (6 bases). Trimming pared 0 bases from V and 9 bases from J, leaving 12 bases between. There are 15 residues in the CDR3. CDR1 and CDR2 (germline): MGHRA, YSYEKL. Here the CDR3 reads CASSQDPGDSSPLHF. Written as DNA, the CDR3 is TGCGCCAGCAGCCAAGATCCAGGGGATAGTTCACCCCTCCACTTT.

The CDR3 nucleotides are TGTGCCAGCAGTGAAATCGGGACAATTGAGACCCAGTACTTC. Its protein product is CASSEIGTIETQYF. V usage is TRBV6-1 and J usage is TRBJ2-5, with a possible D match to TRBD1 (6 bases). This CDR3 has 14 residues. Germline CDR1 reads MNHNS; CDR2 reads SASEGT. V lost 2 bases to trimming and J lost 5 bases, with 12 bases between them.

The table lists this clone with a count of one. The chain combines TRBV7-8 with TRBJ1-3; D remains unclear. Trimming took 2 bases from V and 4 from J, leaving 12 bases between them. Germline V lookup: CDR1 SGHVS, CDR2 FQNEAQ. The CDR3 runs 15 residues. CDR3 bases: TGTGCCAGCAGCTTAACGGTCTTGTCGGGAAACACCATATATTTT. Residues: CASSLTVLSGNTIYF.

The rearrangement joins TRBV20-1 to TRBJ2-7, with a possible D match to TRBD1 (5 bases). This CDR3 contains 11 residues. The ends were cut back, 4 bases at V and 11 bases at J, with 15 bases in the middle. From germline, CDR1 is DFQATT and CDR2 SNEGSKA (reference sequence). CDR3 loop: CSATQGTGEYF. The CDR3 nucleotides read TGCAGTGCTACTCAGGGAACTGGGGAGTACTTC.

The V and J genes are TRBV6-1 and TRBJ1-4; 9 positions agree with TRBD1. Germline CDR1 is MNHNS and CDR2 is SASEGT. The length of the CDR3 is 15 residues. With 3 bases clipped from V and 8 bases from J, the junction kept 7 bases outside the gene matches. As DNA, the CDR3 is TGTGCCAGCAGTGAGCAGACAGGGGGTCGAGAAAAACTGTTTTTT. Protein product: CASSEQTGGREKLFF.